The 29 T cell receptor beta chains presented below share a single source sample, sequenced in a study of T cells in Graves' hyperthyroidism and ophthalmopathy (dated by TCRdb to 2018 to 2020). Libraries were made using multiplex PCR. Instrument used: Illumina HiSeq 2000. TCR beta CDR3 regions were amplified from RNA transcripts. The first round of RT-PCR for the TCR CDR3 was performed with the HTBI primer set and the Qiagen OneStep RT-PCR kit. TCRdb's own reprocessing of the public reads used fastp at Q25 and MiXCR and kept productive beta chains. For every CDR3 protein sequence, its rows merge into one entry that carries the most common genes and DNA. Counted in this sample were approximately 420,000 distinct CDR3 sequences; 14% to 15% of them appeared once. Approximately 32% of the sample is held by the ten biggest clonotypes. Sequencing input: blood. Receptors originate from a woman in her 30s with Graves' hyperthyroidism.

This chain connects TRBV7-2 to TRBJ2-7; 8 bases map to TRBD2. There are 15 residues in the CDR3. The trim removed 1 base at V and 5 bases at J, leaving 7 bases unmatched. CDR1 is SGHTA, CDR2 FQGNSA, per germline. The CDR3 loop reads CASSLVSLAGDEQYF. CDR3 sequence (DNA): TGTGCCAGCAGCTTAGTAAGCCTAGCGGGCGACGAGCAGTACTTC.

This clonotype was picked up a small number of times. The CDR3 region has the DNA TGTGCCAGCAGTGGTGGGGGGTTCTACGAGCAGTACTTC. It specifies CASSGGGFYEQYF. The gene calls are TRBV6-1 and TRBJ2-7; D is perhaps TRBD2 (6 bases). V lost 4 bases and J lost 3, with 10 bases in between. In germline, CDR1 is MNHNS, CDR2 SASEGT. The CDR3 contains 13 residues.

The chain links TRBV9 to TRBJ1-5, with D unclear. V lost 7 bases, J lost 9 bases, and 17 bases lay in between. CDR1 and CDR2 from the germline V gene are SGDLS and YYNGEE. This CDR3 has 13 amino acids. CDR3 amino acids: CASQQVVLMPQHF. The CDR3 region has the DNA TGTGCCAGCCAGCAAGTCGTACTTATGCCCCAGCATTTT.

This clonotype occurred a few times. V gene TRBV2 combines with J gene TRBJ2-5; a possible D gene is TRBD2 (6 bases). The CDR3 has 12 amino acids. Per the germline V gene, CDR1 is SNHLY and CDR2 is FYNNEI. Trimming stripped 7 bases from V and 5 bases from J, with 11 bases between. The chain's CDR3 is CASKSEGETQYF. DNA of the CDR3: TGTGCCAGCAAATCGGAGGGGGAGACCCAGTACTTC.

This clonotype was counted a single time. The genes are TRBV3-1 and TRBJ2-2; 13 bases are shared with TRBD2. This CDR3 is built from 17 residues. The trim removed 3 bases at V and 4 bases at J, leaving 5 bases unmatched. Germline V gene sequence: CDR1 LGHDT, CDR2 YNNKEL (reference sequence). The CDR3 nucleotides read TGTGCCAGCAGCCACCGGACTAGCGGGAGTTTCACCGGGGAGCTGTTTTTT. It yields the protein CASSHRTSGSFTGELFF.

This clonotype occurred many times. The rearrangement uses TRBV12-3 or TRBV12-4 and TRBJ1-5; D ambiguous. The CDR3 consists of 13 residues. Trimming shortened V by 10 bases and J by 5 bases, and 15 bases separated the two germline ends. CDR3 sequence reads: CATSPIVDQPQHF. The CDR3 bases are TGTGCCACAAGTCCCATAGTCGATCAGCCCCAGCATTTT.

The table lists this clonotype with many counts. The rearrangement uses TRBV11-2 and TRBJ2-1; 9 positions agree with TRBD1. V shed 5 bases, J shed 2 bases, and the junction held 4 bases outside the gene matches. Germline loops: CDR1 SGHAT, CDR2 FQNNGV. The CDR3 contains 15 residues. The CDR3 loop is CASSLWTGAYNEQFF. CDR3 DNA: TGTGCCAGCAGCCTATGGACAGGGGCCTACAATGAGCAGTTCTTC.

This clonotype was observed many times. The rearrangement joins TRBV6-1 to TRBJ1-2; the D gene is possibly TRBD1 (6 bases). The CDR3 sequence is 17 residues long. The germline V gene has CDR1 MNHNS and CDR2 SASEGT. V was shortened by 8 bases and J by 2 bases, with 24 bases between the two germline ends. The CDR3: CASGPVGGEQFNYGYTF. CDR3 sequence (DNA): TGTGCCAGCGGCCCCGTGGGGGGCGAACAATTCAACTATGGCTACACCTTC.

This clonotype turned up a few times. This chain joins TRBV15 and TRBJ1-2; maybe TRBD1 (5 bases). Trimming removed 0 bases at V and 7 bases at J, with 24 bases between. Germline V lookup: CDR1 LNHNV, CDR2 YYDKDF (reference sequence). The CDR3 is made up of 18 amino acids. The CDR3, as DNA: TGTGCCACCAGCAGAGATGAGCTAACGTTGGGGACCTCGGGTGGCTACACCTTC. It specifies CATSRDELTLGTSGGYTF.

This clonotype was counted ten times or more. This chain uses TRBV20-1 with TRBJ2-7; a possible D gene is TRBD2 (6 bases). CDR1 is DFQATT, CDR2 SNEGSKA, per germline (reference sequence). CDR3 length: 13 amino acids. CDR3 sequence: CTSTRRGAYEQYF. The CDR3 DNA reads TGCACCTCTACCAGGCGCGGGGCCTACGAGCAGTACTTC.

This clonotype was seen many times. The V gene is TRBV7-9, the J gene TRBJ2-3; TRBD2 might be the D (6 bases). Germline CDR1 reads SEHNR; CDR2 reads FQNEAQ (reference sequence). V gave up 5 bases and J gave up 2 bases, with 11 bases separating them. The CDR3 contains 14 residues. The CDR3 loop reads CASSPEGITDTQYF. DNA of the CDR3: TGTGCCAGCAGCCCGGAGGGGATCACAGATACGCAGTATTTT.

This clonotype came up many times. The J gene is TRBJ2-2, the V gene TRBV20-1; D perhaps matches TRBD1 (5 bases). The CDR3 totals 13 residues. Germline CDR1 reads DFQATT; CDR2 reads SNEGSKA (reference sequence). V lost 4 bases and J lost 6, with 12 bases in between. CDR3 DNA sequence: TGCAGTGCTACTATCAGGGATGCCGGGGAGCTGTTTTTT. It specifies CSATIRDAGELFF.

This clonotype was counted ten times or more. The chain uses TRBV11-2 and TRBJ2-7; TRBD2 matches 9 bases. Trimming cost V 5 bases and J 6 bases; bases outside gene matches: 20. Germline-derived CDR1 and CDR2 are SGHAT and FQNNGV. The CDR3 sequence is 18 residues long. Here the CDR3 reads CASSREGLAAGGKSEQYF. For the CDR3, the DNA is TGTGCCAGCAGCCGCGAGGGATTAGCGGCGGGGGGGAAGAGCGAGCAGTACTTC. Based on the CDR3 plus reference TRBV11-2 and TRBJ2-7, the full variable domain is EAGVAQSPRYKIIEKRQSVAFWCNPISGHATLYWYQQILGQGPKLLIQFQNNGVVDDSQLPKDRFSAERLKGVDSTLKIQPAKLEDSAVYLCASSREGLAAGGKSEQYFGPGTRLTVT.

This clonotype was seen more than once but under ten times. The J gene is TRBJ1-3, the V gene TRBV18; a possible D gene is TRBD1 (6 bases). The CDR3 spans 17 residues. V lost 3 bases to trimming and J lost 0 bases, with 15 bases between them. The germline V gene encodes CDR1 KGHSH and CDR2 LQKENI. CDR3: CASSPQGQSSSGNTIYF. CDR3 in DNA: TGTGCCAGCTCACCGCAAGGACAGTCGAGCTCTGGAAACACCATATATTTT.

With regard to this clonotype: This may be a read error, as it is one base from a much larger clone. The V gene is TRBV7-8, the J gene TRBJ2-1; possibly TRBD2 for D (6 bases). Per the germline V gene, CDR1 is SGHVS and CDR2 is FQNEAQ. CDR3 length: 15 amino acids. Trimming cost V 1 base and J 10 bases, with 17 bases left between them. The CDR3 DNA sequence: TGTGCCAGCAGCTTAGTGAGGAAGTCACGGGGGGAGCAGTTCTTC. Its protein is CASSLVRKSRGEQFF.

V and J are TRBV11-3 and TRBJ1-5; a possible D gene is TRBD1 (6 bases). The germline V gene has CDR1 SGHNT and CDR2 YENEEA. The V and J ends lost 2 bases and 0 bases respectively, with 17 bases between them. This CDR3 comprises 18 residues. CDR3 bases: TGTGCCAGCAGCTTAACCTTGAGGGGGACGTATAGCAATCAGCCCCAGCATTTT. This encodes CASSLTLRGTYSNQPQHF.

This clonotype was picked up many times. The chain joins TRBV28 to TRBJ2-1, with D unresolved. This CDR3 has 12 amino acids. V lost 3 bases, J lost 8 bases, and 8 bases lay in between. The germline CDR1 and CDR2 sequences are MDHEN and SYDVKM. The CDR3 spells CASSLGRDEQFF. The CDR3 nucleotides read TGTGCCAGCAGTTTGGGCCGAGATGAGCAGTTCTTC.

This clonotype was recorded many times. The chain carries TRBV15 and TRBJ1-6; D is ambiguous. CDR1 is LNHNV, CDR2 YYDKDF, per germline (reference sequence). The CDR3 covers 16 residues. Trimming took 1 base from V and 0 from J, leaving 7 bases between them. CDR3 sequence: CATSRVLSSYNSPLHF. CDR3 coding DNA: TGTGCCACCAGCAGAGTGTTGAGCTCCTATAATTCACCCCTCCACTTT.

The chain links TRBV4-2 to TRBJ1-4; D unresolved. CDR1 LGHNA and CDR2 YNFKEQ come from the germline V gene. This CDR3 has 14 residues. Trimming pared 1 base from V and 8 bases from J, leaving 11 bases between. The CDR3 bases are TGTGCCAGCAGCCAAGGGGGAAAGGGAGAAAAACTGTTTTTT. Its protein is CASSQGGKGEKLFF.

This clonotype was seen a handful of times. CDR3 protein: CASSPRGQVAQTQYF. The CDR3, as DNA: TGTGCCAGCAGCCCGCGAGGACAGGTGGCACAGACCCAGTACTTC. The chain links TRBV9 to TRBJ2-5; 7 bases align to TRBD1. Germline loops: CDR1 SGDLS, CDR2 YYNGEE. This CDR3 comprises 15 residues. J was trimmed by 6 bases and V by 4 bases; bases with no gene match: 12.

This clonotype was found a few times. CDR3 nucleotide sequence: TGTGCCAGCAGCCAGACCCCACAGGGACCCGCCTACGAGCAGTACTTC. It specifies CASSQTPQGPAYEQYF. The chain carries TRBV7-2 and TRBJ2-7; D may be TRBD1 (6 bases). Trimming took 5 bases from V and 2 from J, leaving 19 bases between them. Looked up from germline, CDR1 is SGHTA and CDR2 is FQGNSA. The CDR3 covers 16 residues.

The chain combines TRBV5-8 with TRBJ2-7; 13 bases agree with TRBD2. V dropped 2 bases and J dropped 4; count of bases not matched to a gene: 6. This CDR3 has 16 residues. Germline values: CDR1 SGHTS, CDR2 YDEGEE. Here the CDR3 DNA reads TGTGCCAGCAGCTTACCTTGGACTAGCGGGAGTTACGAGCAGTACTTC. Translated: CASSLPWTSGSYEQYF. Looking up the rest from reference TRBV5-8 and TRBJ2-7 gives the full variable domain: EAGVTQSPTHLIKTRGQQATLRCSPISGHTSVYWYQQALGLGLQFLLWYDEGEERNRGNFPPRFSGRQFPNYSSELNVNALELEDSALYLCASSLPWTSGSYEQYFGPGTRLTVT.

The chain is built from TRBV30 and TRBJ2-1; 9 positions agree with TRBD2. Germline loops: CDR1 GTSNPN, CDR2 SVGIG (reference sequence). J was trimmed by 5 bases and V by 2 bases; bases with no gene match: 7. The CDR3 is 15 amino acids. As DNA, the CDR3 is TGTGCCTGGAGTAAGGTAGCGGGAGAGGACAATGAGCAGTTCTTC. Translated: CAWSKVAGEDNEQFF.

This clonotype was counted many times. The V and J genes are TRBV5-5 and TRBJ2-2; 7 positions agree with TRBD1. With V trimmed by 1 base and J by 7 bases, 4 bases remained unmatched. CDR1 SGHKS and CDR2 YYEKEE come from the germline V gene (reference sequence). This CDR3 is built from 14 residues. The CDR3 loop is CASSLLNRGGELFF. The CDR3 DNA reads as TGTGCCAGCAGCTTGCTAAACAGGGGCGGGGAGCTGTTTTTT. Supplemented by reference TRBV5-5 and TRBJ2-2, the full variable domain reads DAGVTQSPTHLIKTRGQQVTLRCSPISGHKSVSWYQQVLGQGPQFIFQYYEKEERGRGNFPDRFSARQFPNYSSELNVNALLLGDSALYLCASSLLNRGGELFFGEGSRLTVL.

The table lists this clonotype with many counts. CDR3 coding DNA: TGTGCCAGCAGACCCGTGCAGGGGGCTCCTAAGCTTTTCTCCTACGAGCAGTACTTC. It codes for CASRPVQGAPKLFSYEQYF. V is TRBV28 and J is TRBJ2-7; 8 positions match TRBD1. The CDR3 has 19 amino acids. CDR1 is MDHEN, CDR2 SYDVKM, per germline. V lost 6 bases to trimming and J lost 0 bases; unmatched junction nucleotides: 19. Variable domain in full (rest from reference TRBV28 and TRBJ2-7): DVKVTQSSRYLVKRTGEKVFLECVQDMDHENMFWYRQDPGLGLRLIYFSYDVKMKEKGDIPEGYSVSREKKERFSLILESASTNQTSMYLCASRPVQGAPKLFSYEQYFGPGTRLTVT.

The sample holds many counts of this clonotype. The genes are TRBV27 and TRBJ2-5, with 13 bases fitting TRBD2. Germline-derived CDR1 and CDR2 are MNHEY and SMNVEV (reference sequence). J lost 4 bases, V lost 5 bases, and 7 bases had no gene match. The CDR3 runs 16 residues. CDR3 in DNA: TGTGCCAGCAGTGAGGGACTAGCGGGGTTAGTAGAGACCCAGTACTTC. It yields the protein CASSEGLAGLVETQYF.

The gene calls are TRBV6-5 and TRBJ2-3; D is uncertain. Trimming left V 0 bases short and J 2 bases short, with 15 bases between. CDR3 length: 17 residues. The germline V gene encodes CDR1 MNHEY and CDR2 SVGAGI. The CDR3 spells CASSYSKARQDTDTQYF. CDR3 DNA: TGTGCCAGCAGTTACTCGAAGGCGCGCCAGGACACAGATACGCAGTATTTT.

There are many counts of this clonotype. The V gene is TRBV28, the J gene TRBJ2-5; the match to TRBD2 covers 14 bases. J gave up 2 bases and V 5 bases, and 10 bases lay outside the gene matches. The CDR3 sequence is 18 residues long. Looked up from germline, CDR1 is MDHEN and CDR2 is SYDVKM. The chain's CDR3 is CASSPRTSGRTLQETQYF. The CDR3, as DNA: TGTGCCAGCAGTCCCCGGACTAGCGGGAGGACCCTACAAGAGACCCAGTACTTC.

This clonotype appeared many times. The chain links TRBV3-1 to TRBJ1-2; D uncertain. The CDR3 has 12 amino acids. Looked up from germline, CDR1 is LGHDT and CDR2 is YNNKEL (reference sequence). Deletions cut 1 base from V and 7 bases from J, with 7 bases between. The CDR3 DNA follows: TGTGCCAGCAGCCAAGCGGGCCCTGGCTACACCTTC. Encoded protein: CASSQAGPGYTF.